Sequencing of this TCR beta chain was carried out in a study of blood T cells in healthy people across ages (dated by TCRdb to the mid-2010s). As for the study more broadly: Template switching captured roughly one uniquely barcoded TCR beta cDNA molecule per two T cells in model experiments. The donors were split into four age groups: young (average 16 years), middle-aged (more than 35), aged (62) and long-lived (under 90). To track age-related changes in TCR beta repertoire diversity, the study relied on deep sequencing normalized with unique cDNA molecular identifiers. For two donors (one aged 18 to 29 and one aged 80 or older), the study analyzed two additional independent replicas of 1 million unique cDNA reads from the same blood draw. To avoid experimental bias, donors of different ages were distributed randomly across sequencing lanes. General study outcomes and caveats: A strong correlation was found between observed TCR beta diversity and the percentage of naive T cells measured by flow cytometry. Estimates of total diversity from one million sequenced T cells were regarded as lower bounds and underestimates. Since profiling was done on bulk unsorted PBMCs, naive and antigen-experienced compartments could not be conclusively compared. The long-lived group showed more naive CD4+ T cells, fewer expanded clones and increased TCR diversity than the aged group, suggesting age selection. Donor CMV infection status was unknown, potentially confounding age-related changes in expanded clonotypes. Observed TCR beta diversity per million T cells fell roughly linearly with age, and a significant reduction was already apparent by age roughly 41.

Its CDR3 holds 16 amino acids, cysteine through phenylalanine. Kept here is only the CDR3 DNA, which spans 48 bases and is read in frame from base 1. The junction shows trimming of 1 base on V and 4 bases on J, and the gene matches do not reach 9 bases of it. Via the germline V gene (reference sequence), CDR1 is DFQATT and CDR2 SNEGSKA. Systemically healthy Caucasian individuals from Russia, 35 to 40 in total and aged 6 to 90 years, were included as donors. Each donor gave 8 to 10 milliliters of peripheral blood, collected into EDTA-treated Vacutainer tubes. Ficoll-Paque density-gradient centrifugation was used to isolate PBMCs, with at least 6.5 million per sample. Total RNA was extracted from PBMCs with Trizol reagent, with at least 6 micrograms obtained per sample. For every donor, an aliquot of PBMCs went through flow cytometry to measure the percentages of naive CD45RAhigh/CD27high T cells. Library creation used 5' RACE. The instrument given in TCRdb is Illumina HiSeq 2500. The second PCR ran for roughly 6 to 11 cycles and used a J-beta primer mix along with a sample-barcoded 5' primer. Each TCR beta cDNA molecule received a unique molecular identifier from a template-switch 5' adaptor carrying 12 random nucleotides. At least 2.5 million CDR3-containing paired-end reads were obtained from each sample. First-strand cDNA was synthesized from all RNA with the Mint cDNA synthesis kit, primed by a TRBC-specific oligonucleotide. After uracil-DNA glycosylase treatment, a first 18-cycle PCR used universal primers M1SS and BC2_uni_R on all cDNA. Per the authors' processing: For normalization, 1 million high-quality reads were randomly selected from each sample, with every read carrying a distinct molecular identifier. Instead of being binned into consensus sequences, reads with shared molecular identifiers were discarded. MiTCR, run with a Q25 quality threshold and the strictest error-elimination algorithm, handled CDR3 identification, clonotype clustering and error correction. A nonparametric unseen species model with Euler transformation was used to estimate a lower bound on total TCR beta diversity. TCRdb itself trimmed the public reads at Q25 with fastp, ran MiXCR and retained productive beta chains. Rows with one shared CDR3 protein collapse into an entry with the most common genes and DNA. The V and J calls reflect TCRdb's pipeline rather than the authors' work. This sample comprises some 1.6 million distinct CDR3 sequences, roughly 32% of them detected only once. The biggest ten clones account for 11% of the sample.

This clonotype was detected a few times. No antigen is known for it. No base-level quality is on record; no much larger clone is a single base apart. The sequencing sample was made of blood. This TCR derives from a woman aged 25-40 years in good health. Here the chain combines TRBV20-1 and TRBJ1-5; 8 nucleotides in the junction match TRBD1. The CDR3 region has the sequence CSARGVQGVRNQPQHF. The nucleotide sequence reads as follows: TGCAGTGCTAGAGGCGTACAGGGGGTGAGGAATCAGCCCCAGCATTTT.